A selection of T cell receptor beta chains follows, all from one sample in a study of T cells in Graves' hyperthyroidism and ophthalmopathy. TCRdb re-analysed the multiplex PCR reads in MiXCR, keeping a single row per CDR3 protein. There are hundreds of thousands of distinct CDR3 sequences in the sample; around 15% occur only once, and roughly 14% lies in the top ten. The source material was blood. The receptors derive from a woman in her forties with Graves' hyperthyroidism. Both conserved end residues are part of each CDR3. The D gene is left open where the match is weak. The listing skips clone size in some rows; elsewhere it reads once, few, many or a size class.

D | size | J | V | CDR3 | DNA
TRBD2 | many | TRBJ2-2 | TRBV28 | CASRRTSLGGELFF | TGTGCCAGCAGGAGGACTAGTCTCGGCGGGGAGCTGTTTTTT
. | many | TRBJ1-5 | TRBV5-1 | CASSLAGRGNQPQHF | TGCGCCAGCAGCTTGGCGGGGCGCGGCAATCAGCCCCAGCATTTT
TRBD1 | many | TRBJ1-4 | TRBV7-9 | CASSSPDREGEKLFF | TGTGCCAGCAGCTCTCCGGACAGGGAGGGTGAAAAACTGTTTTTT
TRBD2 | few | TRBJ2-1 | TRBV20-1 | CSAPREAVRNEQFF | TGCAGTGCTCCCCGGGAGGCTGTTCGCAATGAGCAGTTCTTC
. | . | TRBJ2-3 | TRBV25-1 | CASSADWGYTDTQYF | TGTGCCAGCAGTGCGGACTGGGGGTACACAGATACGCAGTATTTT
. | . | TRBJ1-5 | TRBV10-3 | CATTRQGDQPQHF | TGTGCCACTACCCGGCAGGGCGATCAGCCCCAGCATTTT
. | . | TRBJ1-3 | TRBV27 | CASSLSPGISGNTIYF | TGTGCCAGCAGTTTATCGCCGGGAATCTCTGGAAACACCATATATTTT
. | few | TRBJ2-7 | TRBV5-1 | CASSLSRTLISYEQYF | TGCGCCAGCAGCTTGTCAAGGACGTTAATTTCCTACGAGCAGTACTTC
. | few | TRBJ2-4 | TRBV12-3/TRBV12-4 | CASSSIYGGPPGDIQYF | TGTGCCAGCAGCTCCATTTACGGGGGACCCCCCGGGGATATTCAGTACTTC
TRBD2 | . | TRBJ2-7 | TRBV29-1 | CSVEEGTSGSIDEQYF | TGCAGCGTTGAGGAAGGGACTAGCGGGAGTATCGACGAGCAGTACTTC
TRBD1 | many | TRBJ1-4 | TRBV11-2 | CASSLSPGQGGNEKLFF | TGTGCCAGCAGCCTATCTCCAGGACAGGGGGGTAATGAAAAACTGTTTTTT
. | few | TRBJ2-3 | TRBV7-9 | CASSPYAGQYF | TGTGCCAGCAGCCCGTACGCGGGGCAGTATTTT
TRBD2 | . | TRBJ2-2 | TRBV14 | CASRAGESGELFF | TGTGCCAGCAGGGCGGGAGAATCGGGGGAGCTGTTTTTT
. | . | TRBJ1-2 | TRBV5-1 | CASSLAGDRHGYTF | TGCGCCAGCAGCTTGGCAGGGGACCGCCATGGCTACACCTTC
TRBD1 | few | TRBJ2-5 | TRBV30 | CAWLQGAGIETQYF | TGTGCCTGGCTACAGGGGGCGGGTATAGAGACCCAGTACTTC
. | few | TRBJ1-4 | TRBV5-1 | CASSLSRATNEKLFF | TGCGCCAGCAGCTTGAGCAGAGCAACTAATGAAAAACTGTTTTTT
TRBD2 | . | TRBJ2-5 | TRBV6-1 | CASRRLAGLTGETQYF | TGTGCCAGCAGGAGACTAGCGGGCCTGACCGGGGAGACCCAGTACTTC
TRBD2 | . | TRBJ2-5 | TRBV19 | CASSKLAGGPETQYF | TGTGCCAGTAGCAAACTAGCGGGAGGGCCAGAGACCCAGTACTTC
. | . | TRBJ1-1 | TRBV7-9 | CASSPLYGQTTEAFF | TGTGCCAGCAGCCCTCTTTACGGACAGACCACTGAAGCTTTCTTT
. | few | TRBJ1-1 | TRBV27 | CASSSGLYGEKAFF | TGTGCCAGCAGTTCCGGACTATATGGGGAGAAAGCTTTCTTT
. | many | TRBJ2-1 | TRBV7-2 | CASSLVRDEQFF | TGTGCCAGCAGCTTAGTCAGGGATGAGCAGTTCTTC
TRBD1 | . | TRBJ1-3 | TRBV4-1 | CASSPPGQGGNTIYF | TGCGCCAGCAGCCCCCCTGGACAGGGTGGAAACACCATATATTTT
. | . | TRBJ2-2 | TRBV18 | CASSPSAITGELFF | TGTGCCAGCTCACCATCGGCCATCACCGGGGAGCTGTTTTTT
. | few | TRBJ2-1 | TRBV20-1 | CSAASPGKMDEQFF | TGCAGTGCGGCCTCACCGGGGAAAATGGATGAGCAGTTCTTC
. | many | TRBJ1-2 | TRBV11-2 | CASRPTQGTNYGYTF | TGTGCCAGCAGACCAACTCAGGGGACCAACTATGGCTACACCTTC
. | many | TRBJ1-5 | TRBV7-6 | CASSLGGLGSNQPQHF | TGTGCCAGCAGCTTAGGGGGGCTAGGAAGCAATCAGCCCCAGCATTTT
. | many | TRBJ2-5 | TRBV6-2/TRBV6-3 | CASSYGRVETQYF | TGTGCCAGCAGTTACGGACGGGTAGAGACCCAGTACTTC
TRBD2 | many | TRBJ2-1 | TRBV12-3/TRBV12-4 | CASSLVLAVVNEQFF | TGTGCCAGCAGTTTAGTCCTAGCGGTTGTCAATGAGCAGTTCTTC
. | many | TRBJ2-5 | TRBV29-1 | CSVESPGQETQYF | TGCAGCGTTGAATCCCCAGGGCAAGAGACCCAGTACTTC
. | . | TRBJ1-4 | TRBV6-5 | CASSWDGTNEKLFF | TGTGCCAGCAGTTGGGACGGAACTAATGAAAAACTGTTTTTT